Presented here are 26 T cell receptor beta chains from one specimen sequenced in a study of identical twins. TCRdb called the 5' RACE reads again in MiXCR, with one record for every CDR3 protein. The sample has fewer than 450,000 distinct CDR3 sequences; 8.5% to 10% are singletons. Sequencing was carried out using naive T cells sorted from blood. These receptors were taken from a woman in her forties or fifties in good health.

This clonotype was counted a few times. The chain joins TRBV3-1 to TRBJ1-5; TRBD1 matches at 7 bases. V lost 3 bases to trimming and J lost 6 bases; unmatched junction nucleotides: 8. The length of the CDR3 is 15 residues. In germline, CDR1 is LGHDT, CDR2 YNNKEL (reference sequence). The DNA for the CDR3 is TGTGCCAGCAGCCACGGGGGACAGTCGGCTCAGCCCCAGCATTTT. The encoded protein is CASSHGGQSAQPQHF.

There are many counts of this clonotype. This chain connects TRBV12-3 or TRBV12-4 to TRBJ1-1; unclear D gene. The V and J ends lost 6 bases and 3 bases respectively, with 5 bases between them. CDR3 size: 11 residues. The CDR3 bases are TGTGCCAGCAGCCGAGACACTGAAGCTTTCTTT. Residues: CASSRDTEAFF.

The sample holds a few counts of this clonotype. This chain uses TRBV6-5 with TRBJ2-7, with D possibly TRBD1 on 7 matching bases. This CDR3 has 14 amino acids. Trimming cost V 6 bases and J 3 bases, with 15 bases left between them. In germline, CDR1 is MNHEY, CDR2 SVGAGI. The CDR3 is CASSRDRDFYEQYF. The CDR3 bases are TGTGCCAGCAGCCGTGACAGGGACTTCTACGAGCAGTACTTC.

The rearrangement uses TRBV10-2 and TRBJ2-1; 11 positions agree with TRBD2. V lost 6 bases and J lost 10; bases outside the gene matches: 11. The CDR3 length is 15 residues. CDR1 is WSHSY and CDR2 is SAAADI in the germline V gene. CDR3 in amino acids: CASRAGTSGNIEQFF. CDR3 sequence (DNA): TGCGCCAGCAGAGCCGGGACTAGCGGTAATATCGAGCAGTTCTTC.

This clonotype occurred many times. The chain couples TRBV3-1 to TRBJ2-1, with 10 nucleotides matching TRBD2. CDR1 is LGHDT, CDR2 YNNKEL, per germline (reference sequence). Trimming cost V 1 base and J 2 bases; bases outside gene matches: 2. The CDR3 covers 16 residues. The CDR3 region is CASSQGTSGPYNEQFF. The DNA for the CDR3 is TGTGCCAGCAGCCAAGGGACTAGCGGCCCCTACAATGAGCAGTTCTTC.

The chain is built from TRBV7-9 and TRBJ2-3; maybe TRBD2 (7 bases). Germline V CDR1 and CDR2: SEHNR, FQNEAQ (reference sequence). Trimming took off 7 bases at V and 4 bases at J, with 12 bases between the two ends. The CDR3 has 13 residues. The CDR3 DNA reads as TGTGCCAGCACCTCGGGGGGCCCAGATACGCAGTATTTT. It is translated as CASTSGGPDTQYF.

The chain carries TRBV24-1 and TRBJ2-1, with 8 bases fitting TRBD2. The V gene end was trimmed by 7 bases and the J gene end by 16 bases; junction bases not matched to a gene: 14. Germline CDR1 and CDR2: KGHDR and SFDVKD. This CDR3 is 13 amino acids long. The CDR3 bases are TGTGCCACCAGCGACCGGTACGGGAGGGGGAGATTCTTC. Protein product: CATSDRYGRGRFF.

V and J are TRBV29-1 and TRBJ2-1, with D possibly TRBD1 on 6 matching bases. The V end was cut by 1 base, the J end by 5 bases, with 9 bases between. Germline V lookup: CDR1 SQVTM, CDR2 ANQGSEA. This CDR3 contains 13 residues. The CDR3 region has the DNA TGCAGCGTTGAAGGAGGGGGTAACAATGAGCAGTTCTTC. Protein product: CSVEGGGNNEQFF.

This clonotype was seen ten or more times. This chain links TRBV20-1 with TRBJ2-5; no clear D gene. CDR1 DFQATT and CDR2 SNEGSKA come from the germline V gene (reference sequence). This CDR3 is 12 amino acids long. In DNA, the CDR3 is TGCAGCGCCAGACAAGGCCAAGAGACCCAGTACTTC. Its protein is CSARQGQETQYF.

This chain links TRBV10-3 with TRBJ2-3, with 8 bases fitting TRBD2. The CDR3 covers 15 residues. With 3 bases clipped from V and 4 bases from J, the junction kept 6 bases outside the gene matches. The germline gives CDR1 ENHRY, CDR2 SYGVKD. CDR3 sequence: CAISEGLAPPDTQYF. CDR3 in DNA: TGTGCCATCAGTGAAGGACTAGCACCACCAGATACGCAGTATTTT.

The rearrangement uses TRBV27 and TRBJ1-1; D gene unclear. Trimming left V 0 bases short and J 11 bases short, with 16 bases between. The germline CDR1 and CDR2 sequences are MNHEY and SMNVEV (reference sequence). The CDR3 spans 14 residues. CDR3 sequence reads: CASSLSGNAPRAFF. The CDR3, as DNA: TGTGCCAGCAGTTTATCAGGGAACGCGCCTCGGGCTTTCTTT.

This clonotype has only a few counts. V is TRBV27 and J is TRBJ2-2; D is uncertain. Trimming took 5 bases from V and 7 from J, leaving 23 bases between them. Germline CDR1 and CDR2: MNHEY and SMNVEV (reference sequence). This CDR3 has 17 residues. DNA of the CDR3: TGTGCCAGCAGTCTTAGTCCGACCGGGTTTAGGGTCGGGGAGCTGTTTTTT. Its protein product is CASSLSPTGFRVGELFF.

The genes are TRBV5-1 and TRBJ2-1; 12 bases line up with TRBD2. Germline CDR1 is SGHRS and CDR2 is YFSETQ. The V gene end was trimmed by 4 bases and the J gene end by 7 bases; junction bases not matched to a gene: 6. The CDR3 has 15 amino acids. For the CDR3, the DNA is TGCGCCAGCAGCCCGCGGACTAGCGGGGTGAATGAGCAGTTCTTC. It translates to CASSPRTSGVNEQFF.

On this clonotype itself: This may come from a read error, since a much larger clone is one base off. The chain is built from TRBV12-3 or TRBV12-4 and TRBJ2-7; D tentatively reads TRBD1 or TRBD2 (5 bases each). The CDR3 is made up of 13 amino acids. DNA for the CDR3: TGTGCCAGCAGTTGGGGGAGCTCCTACGAGCCGTACGTC. This sequence encodes CASSWGSSYEPYV.

The J gene is TRBJ1-5, the V gene TRBV20-1, with D unresolved. V shed 6 bases and J shed 5 bases, with 20 bases lying between them. Germline V CDR1 and CDR2: DFQATT, SNEGSKA (reference sequence). The CDR3 consists of 15 residues. The CDR3 nucleotides read TGCAGTGCCTCAAGCACAGCCACAAAACATCAGCCCCAGCATTTT. It encodes CSASSTATKHQPQHF.

The chain is built from TRBV7-9 and TRBJ2-3, with 9 bases lining up with TRBD1. This CDR3 region has 15 residues. V lost 4 bases to trimming and J lost 4 bases; unmatched junction nucleotides: 6. Germline CDR1 and CDR2: SEHNR and FQNEAQ (reference sequence). This CDR3 reads CASSWGQGHPDTQYF. CDR3 bases: TGTGCCAGCAGCTGGGGACAGGGTCACCCAGATACGCAGTATTTT.

This clonotype was seen only a few times. Written as DNA, the CDR3 is TGTGCCAGCTCACCAAGCTTTAGGGGGGGGTTAAACACTGAAGCTTTCTTT. The encoded protein is CASSPSFRGGLNTEAFF. V usage is TRBV18 and J usage is TRBJ1-1; a possible D gene is TRBD1 (6 bases). The CDR3 covers 17 residues. Per germline, CDR1 KGHSH and CDR2 LQKENI. V lost 2 bases and J lost 2, with 18 bases in between.

In its sample, this clonotype was seen a few times. The rearrangement uses TRBV30 and TRBJ2-5, with 7 bases aligning to TRBD2. With 2 bases clipped from V and 9 bases from J, the junction kept 12 bases outside the gene matches. This CDR3 spans 14 amino acids. Germline V gene lookup returns CDR1 GTSNPN and CDR2 SVGIG (reference sequence). The CDR3, as DNA: TGTGCCTGGAGTCTGGCGGCGGGAGAGGTCCCCCAGTACTTC. Its translation: CAWSLAAGEVPQYF.

This clonotype appeared a few times. The chain employs TRBV5-1 and TRBJ2-7, with TRBD1 as a possible D gene (5 bases). The length of the CDR3 is 15 residues. The V end was cut by 4 bases, the J end by 4 bases, with 18 bases between. Per the germline V gene, CDR1 is SGHRS and CDR2 is YFSETQ. Written as DNA, the CDR3 is TGCGCCAGCAGCCCAGGAATAGGGGTGGGATACGAGCAGTACGTC. The encoded protein is CASSPGIGVGYEQYV.

This clonotype was seen repeatedly, ten times or more. The chain uses TRBV7-6 and TRBJ2-7; D might be TRBD1 (6 bases). Looked up from germline, CDR1 is SGHVS and CDR2 is FNYEAQ. The CDR3 runs 13 residues. The ends were cut back, 5 bases at V and 9 bases at J, with 17 bases in the middle. The CDR3 is CASSPKTGVRQYV. In DNA, the CDR3 is TGTGCCAGCAGCCCTAAGACAGGAGTAAGGCAGTACGTC.

This clonotype was counted at least ten times. The J gene is TRBJ2-2, the V gene TRBV11-2, with D possibly being TRBD2 (6 bases). Trimming took 4 bases from V and 4 from J, leaving 10 bases between them. This CDR3 comprises 14 residues. The germline CDR1 and CDR2 sequences are SGHAT and FQNNGV. The CDR3 spells CASSWRDLTGELFF. In nucleotides, the CDR3 is TGTGCCAGCAGCTGGAGGGATCTCACCGGGGAGCTGTTTTTT. The whole variable domain, filled in from reference TRBV11-2 and TRBJ2-2, reads EAGVAQSPRYKIIEKRQSVAFWCNPISGHATLYWYQQILGQGPKLLIQFQNNGVVDDSQLPKDRFSAERLKGVDSTLKIQPAKLEDSAVYLCASSWRDLTGELFFGEGSRLTVL.

This clonotype has a handful of counts. The V call is TRBV12-3 or TRBV12-4, the J call TRBJ1-5, with D unclear. V was shortened by 1 base and J by 0 bases, with 16 bases between the two germline ends. This CDR3 has 18 amino acids. CDR3: CASSLGTPGRSSNQPQHF. Here the CDR3 DNA reads TGTGCCAGCAGTTTAGGGACTCCGGGCAGAAGTAGCAATCAGCCCCAGCATTTT.

There are many counts of this clonotype. DNA of the CDR3: TGTGCCACCAGCAGAGATTTGGGGGAGCTGTTTTTT. It is translated as CATSRDLGELFF. This sequence joins TRBV15 and TRBJ2-2, with D unclear. The V end was cut by 0 bases, the J end by 8 bases, with 4 bases between. In germline, CDR1 is LNHNV, CDR2 YYDKDF (reference sequence). The CDR3 totals 12 residues.

This clonotype was seen more than once but under ten times. This chain uses TRBV11-3 with TRBJ2-2; 7 bases are shared with TRBD2. CDR3 length: 16 residues. The V gene's germline CDR1 is SGHNT and CDR2 YENEEA. The V gene end was trimmed by 7 bases and the J gene end by 1 base; junction bases not matched to a gene: 9. The chain's CDR3 is CASIHGGGLNTGELFF. DNA of the CDR3: TGTGCCAGCATCCACGGGGGAGGGTTGAACACCGGGGAGCTGTTTTTT.

The V gene is TRBV9, the J gene TRBJ2-3; D is perhaps TRBD2 (5 bases). The CDR3 runs 15 residues. Germline values: CDR1 SGDLS, CDR2 YYNGEE. Trimming took 0 bases from V and 1 from J, leaving 9 bases between them. CDR3 protein: CASSVGVSGTDTQYF. CDR3 DNA sequence: TGTGCCAGCAGCGTAGGTGTTAGCGGCACAGATACGCAGTATTTT.

V usage is TRBV20-1 and J usage is TRBJ2-3; TRBD2 matches at 7 bases. CDR3 length: 21 residues. Germline V gives CDR1 DFQATT, CDR2 SNEGSKA (reference sequence). V dropped 0 bases and J dropped 3; count of bases not matched to a gene: 24. CDR3 residues: CSARDVLAGAQSLPNTDTQYF. The DNA for the CDR3 is TGCAGTGCTAGAGACGTTCTGGCGGGAGCCCAAAGTCTCCCCAATACAGATACGCAGTATTTT.